This T cell receptor beta chain was sequenced in a study of blood T cells in healthy people across ages. PCR was performed a second time for about 6 to 12 cycles using a sample-barcoded 5' primer and a J-beta primer mix. A single record per CDR3 protein comes from TCRdb applying MiXCR to the 5' RACE reads. The sample records about 930,000 distinct CDR3 sequences, 25% to 30% being singletons. This sample also belongs to another study, concerning T cells of mothers and their children.

This TCR derives from a middle-aged woman in good health. Sequencing was carried out using blood.

The CDR3 protein is CASSVTVMNTEAFF. CDR3 coding DNA: TGTGCCAGCAGTGTGACAGTCATGAACACTGAAGCTTTCTTT. The V gene is TRBV28, the J gene TRBJ1-1; maybe TRBD1 (5 bases). V was pared by 5 bases and J by 0 bases, with 10 bases between. The CDR3 length is 14 residues. Germline V lookup: CDR1 MDHEN, CDR2 SYDVKM.